The 22 T cell receptor beta chains below all came from one sample that was sequenced in a study of cytomegalovirus exposure and HLA in healthy donors. The PCR contained 60 Vbeta and 13 Jbeta primers. Assay used: immunoSEQ multiplex PCR; TCRdb lists only in-frame clones, some missing. The data show about 160,000 clones, 85% seen once. Material: PBMCs. These TCRs come from a man aged 18 to 30 in good health and CMV-seropositive.

V and J are TRBV19 and TRBJ1-1; D is unresolved. Germline-derived CDR1 and CDR2 are LNHDA and SQIVND (reference sequence). Trimming shortened V by 4 bases and J by 2 bases, and 5 bases separated the two germline ends. The CDR3 totals 12 residues. CDR3 DNA: TGTGCCAGTAGTAACAGAAACACTGAAGCTTTCTTT. Protein product: CASSNRNTEAFF.

The rearrangement uses TRBV2 and TRBJ1-1; D gene unclear. V lost 5 bases and J 1 base, leaving 8 bases between the germline ends. The CDR3 is 13 residues long. In germline, CDR1 is SNHLY, CDR2 FYNNEI. The CDR3 DNA sequence: TGTGCCAGCAGTTTAAATCCGAACACTGAAGCTTTCTTT. This gives the protein CASSLNPNTEAFF.

The chain recombines TRBV21-1 with TRBJ1-4. TRBV21-1 is tagged as a pseudogene. This CDR3 contains 15 residues. The DNA for the CDR3 is TGTGCCAGCAGCAAAGCGGGCGGCGGGGGTGTCGTACTGTTTTTT. It is translated as CASSKAGGGGVVLFF.

The chain joins TRBV5-1 to TRBJ1-1; tentatively, D is TRBD1 (6 bases). V was shortened by 4 bases and J by 4 bases, with 17 bases between the two germline ends. The CDR3 is 15 amino acids. Germline V lookup: CDR1 SGHRS, CDR2 YFSETQ. The CDR3 sequence: CASSPPAGVITEAFF. CDR3 coding DNA: TGCGCCAGCAGCCCCCCCGCAGGGGTTATCACTGAAGCTTTCTTT.

V is TRBV5-1 and J is TRBJ1-4, with 7 bases that match TRBD1. V gave up 0 bases and J gave up 7 bases; unmatched junction bases: 3. The CDR3 length is 14 residues. CDR1 is SGHRS, CDR2 YFSETQ, per germline. DNA for the CDR3: TGCGCCAGCAGCTTGGCAGGGGGTTTTGAAAAACTGTTTTTT. This sequence encodes CASSLAGGFEKLFF.

This clone was seen just once. The chain employs TRBV25-1 and TRBJ2-2, with 10 bases lining up with TRBD2. CDR3 length: 16 amino acids. Germline loops: CDR1 MGHDK, CDR2 SYGVNS. The ends lost 6 bases at V and 5 bases at J; junction bases unmatched: 9. This CDR3 is CASSPAGGLGTGELFF. CDR3 coding DNA: TGTGCCAGCAGCCCAGCGGGGGGGCTAGGTACCGGGGAGCTGTTTTTT.

The genes are TRBV2 and TRBJ1-5, with TRBD1 matching over 9 bases. The junction had 5 bases not matched to a gene; V was cut back by 2 bases and J by 6 bases. This CDR3 spans 15 amino acids. Germline V CDR1 and CDR2: SNHLY, FYNNEI. CDR3 residues: CASSEQQGAGQPQHF. The DNA of the CDR3 is TGTGCCAGCAGTGAACAACAGGGGGCGGGTCAGCCCCAGCATTTT.

The chain combines TRBV5-1 with TRBJ2-5; the match to TRBD1 covers 8 bases. This CDR3 spans 15 amino acids. J was trimmed by 1 base and V by 2 bases; bases with no gene match: 4. The germline V gene encodes CDR1 SGHRS and CDR2 YFSETQ. The CDR3 bases are TGCGCCAGCAGCTTACAGGGGGGATCCCAAGAGACCCAGTACTTC. This gives the protein CASSLQGGSQETQYF.

This rearrangement joins TRBV6-6 to TRBJ1-2, with 9 positions matching TRBD1. This CDR3 has 15 amino acids. J lost 7 bases, V lost 2 bases, and 8 bases had no gene match. Per the germline V gene, CDR1 is MNHNY and CDR2 is SVGAGI (reference sequence). The CDR3 bases are TGTGCCAGCAGTTACCCAGGACAGGGGCGGGGTGGCTACACCTTC. Translated: CASSYPGQGRGGYTF.

This clone has a single count. A junction boundary mismatches the germline segment, possibly from a read error. The rearrangement links TRBV5-6 to TRBJ2-6, with D perhaps matching TRBD1 (6 bases). CDR3 length: 18 amino acids. Germline values: CDR1 SGHDT, CDR2 YYEEEE. CDR3 protein: CASSFRQELRLIHNGLTF. Written as DNA, the CDR3 is TGTGCCAGCAGCTTCCGACAGGAGCTTCGGTTGATCCACAACGGCCTGACTTTC.

The rearrangement uses TRBV27 and TRBJ1-4, with D possibly being TRBD1 (6 bases). V was trimmed by 5 bases and J by 3 bases, leaving 16 bases between them. Germline V gene data show CDR1 as MNHEY and CDR2 as SMNVEV (reference sequence). The CDR3 totals 16 residues. The CDR3 loop is CASSTTGTAANEKLFF. The CDR3 nucleotides read TGTGCCAGCAGTACGACAGGAACGGCAGCTAATGAAAAACTGTTTTTT.

The chain links TRBV6-5 to TRBJ2-3, with 9 bases aligning to TRBD2. The CDR3 is 13 amino acids. Germline-derived CDR1 and CDR2 are MNHEY and SVGAGI. The DNA of the CDR3 is TGTGCTCCAATGGGACTAGCTTCAGATACGCAGTATTTT. It specifies CAPMGLASDTQYF.

This sequence joins TRBV7-3 and TRBJ1-1; 8 bases fit TRBD1. After removal of 5 bases from V and 1 base from J, the junction contained 3 bases not matched to a gene. The CDR3 is 14 amino acids. Germline values: CDR1 SGHTA, CDR2 FQGTGA. CDR3 protein: CASSPQGANTEAFF. The CDR3 DNA follows: TGTGCCAGCAGCCCTCAGGGGGCGAACACTGAAGCTTTCTTT.

The V gene is TRBV2, the J gene TRBJ2-1; a weak D match, TRBD1 (6 bases). Between the trimmed V and J ends, which lost 7 bases and 2 bases, there was a span of 15 bases. The germline gives CDR1 SNHLY, CDR2 FYNNEI. The CDR3 sequence is 15 residues long. CDR3 coding DNA: TGTGCCAGCAACCTTGAGGGGGAAACCTACAATGAGCAGTTCTTC. Amino acids: CASNLEGETYNEQFF.

This chain joins TRBV4-3 and TRBJ2-5, with 12 bases identical to TRBD2. CDR1 and CDR2 from the germline V gene are LGHNA and YSLEER. J lost 1 base, V lost 0 bases, and 9 bases had no gene match. This CDR3 contains 19 residues. CDR3 DNA: TGCGCCAGCAGCCAAGATTGGCCTAGCGGGGGGGTTATCCAAGAGACCCAGTACTTC. It encodes CASSQDWPSGGVIQETQYF.

Here the CDR3 reads CASSSAPRDFNYGYTF. The CDR3 nucleotides are TGTGCCAGCAGCTCCGCCCCCAGGGATTTCAACTATGGCTACACCTTC. The chain uses TRBV13 and TRBJ1-2, with D perhaps TRBD1 (5 bases). The germline V gene encodes CDR1 PRHDT and CDR2 FYEKMQ (reference sequence). The CDR3 length is 16 residues. V was cut by 4 bases and J by 2 bases, with 17 bases left in between.

This clone was detected a few times. The chain couples TRBV6-4 to TRBJ1-6; 7 bases match TRBD1. Germline lookup yields CDR1 MRHNA and CDR2 SNTAGT. CDR3 length: 14 amino acids. Trimming removed 4 bases from V and 8 bases from J; junction bases left unmatched: 5. CDR3 bases: TGTGCCAGCAGTGCCCTAGGGGGCGATTCACCCCTCCACTTT. It specifies CASSALGGDSPLHF.

The chain joins TRBV30 to TRBJ2-7; D perhaps matches TRBD1 (5 bases). V was pared by 7 bases and J by 0 bases, with 10 bases between. The CDR3 runs 12 residues. Per germline, CDR1 GTSNPN and CDR2 SVGIG (reference sequence). CDR3 sequence reads: CAYRTLSYEQYF. CDR3 nucleotides: TGTGCCTATAGGACACTCTCCTACGAGCAGTACTTC.

The V call is TRBV6-1, the J call TRBJ1-2; a weak D match, TRBD1 (6 bases). V shed 2 bases and J shed 8 bases, with 15 bases lying between them. The V gene's germline CDR1 is MNHNS and CDR2 SASEGT. The CDR3 is 14 residues long. CDR3 in DNA: TGTGCCAGCAGTGAATCCCCCGGGGGGCGAGGCTACACCTTC. Translating gives CASSESPGGRGYTF.

The chain combines TRBV9 with TRBJ1-3; 8 bases fit TRBD1. After removal of 3 bases from V and 1 base from J, the junction contained 6 bases not matched to a gene. The V gene's germline CDR1 is SGDLS and CDR2 YYNGEE. The CDR3 covers 16 residues. CDR3 nucleotides: TGTGCCAGCAGCGCCCGACAGGGGCCGTCTGGAAACACCATATATTTT. It specifies CASSARQGPSGNTIYF.

This chain uses TRBV5-6 with TRBJ2-3; 9 nucleotides align to TRBD1. Germline lookup yields CDR1 SGHDT and CDR2 YYEEEE. V dropped 0 bases and J dropped 4; count of bases not matched to a gene: 6. This CDR3 has 16 amino acids. The CDR3 nucleotides read TGTGCCAGCAGCTTGGGGACGGGACAGGGAGCAGATACGCAGTATTTT. Its protein product is CASSLGTGQGADTQYF.

V usage is TRBV7-9 and J usage is TRBJ1-2; TRBD1 is a possible D gene (6 bases). The CDR3 contains 16 residues. From germline, CDR1 is SEHNR and CDR2 FQNEAQ (reference sequence). Trimming removed 4 bases at V and 1 base at J, with 16 bases between. The CDR3 region has the DNA TGTGCCAGCAGCTCCGCCGGGGGGGGCTTTAACTATGGCTACACCTTC. This codes for CASSSAGGGFNYGYTF.